This is a list of T cell receptor beta chains from one sample in a study of siplizumab effects on memory and regulatory T cells. Method: immunoSEQ multiplex PCR; TCRdb's copy keeps in-frame clones and lacks some. Of 100,000 to 120,000 clones listed, about 93% are singletons. The sequencing input was CD4+ T cells sorted from blood. Source of these receptors: a human donor in good health. CDR3s include the opening cysteine and the closing phenylalanine or tryptophan. A D gene is named only where the DNA matches it firmly. Clone size appears in some rows only: once, few, many, or a class for an expanded clone.

J gene | V gene | D gene | clone size | CDR3 protein | CDR3 DNA
TRBJ2-3 | TRBV27 | TRBD1 | once | CASSGTGGNLQADTDTQYF | TGTGCCAGCAGTGGGACAGGCGGCAATCTACAAGCGGACACAGATACGCAGTATTTT
TRBJ1-2 | TRBV7-8 | . | . | CASSYGQTYGYTF | TGTGCCAGCAGTTATGGACAGACTTATGGCTACACCTTC
TRBJ2-1 | TRBV9 | TRBD2 | . | CASSAGLAGGGNNEQFF | TGTGCCAGCAGCGCCGGACTAGCGGGAGGCGGCAACAATGAGCAGTTCTTC
TRBJ2-1 | TRBV5-1 | TRBD2 | . | CASSLAGESYNEQFF | TGCGCCAGCAGCCTAGCGGGAGAATCCTACAATGAGCAGTTCTTC
TRBJ1-5 | TRBV6-5 | . | . | CASSTGRQPQHF | TGTGCCAGCAGCACTGGACGGCAGCCCCAGCATTTT
TRBJ2-7 | TRBV9 | TRBD2 | . | CASSPGLAGASYEQYF | TGTGCCAGCAGCCCCGGACTAGCGGGGGCCTCCTACGAGCAGTACTTC
TRBJ2-2 | TRBV4-1 | TRBD2 | . | CASSQVVAGKNTGELFF | TGCGCCAGCAGCCAAGTTGTAGCGGGAAAGAACACCGGGGAGCTGTTTTTT
TRBJ2-7 | TRBV30 | TRBD2 | once | CAWNGGGPYEQYF | TGTGCCTGGAACGGCGGGGGGCCCTACGAGCAGTACTTC
TRBJ2-7 | TRBV9 | . | . | CASSASRGPPAHEQYF | TGTGCCAGCAGCGCTTCCCGAGGTCCGCCGGCCCACGAGCAGTACTTC
TRBJ2-5 | TRBV7-9 | TRBD2 | . | CASRSGTSGETQYF | TGTGCCAGCAGATCAGGGACTAGCGGAGAGACCCAGTACTTC
TRBJ1-2 | TRBV5-6 | TRBD1 | . | CASSLPTGNYGYTF | TGTGCCAGCAGCCTACCGACAGGGAACTATGGCTACACCTTC
TRBJ2-1 | TRBV5-1 | TRBD2 | . | CASSLGTGGLAGVNEQFF | TGCGCCAGCAGCTTAGGGACAGGGGGACTAGCGGGAGTCAATGAGCAGTTCTTC
TRBJ2-2 | TRBV4-1 | TRBD2 | . | CASSRRPTSETNTGELFF | TGCGCCAGCAGCCGTCGTCCGACTAGCGAGACGAACACCGGGGAGCTGTTTTTT
TRBJ2-5 | TRBV7-8 | . | . | CASNFKVLETQYF | TGTGCCAGCAACTTTAAAGTGTTGGAGACCCAGTACTTC
TRBJ2-1 | TRBV13 | TRBD2 | once | CASSFRTSGRADEQFF | TGTGCCAGCAGCTTCAGGACTAGCGGGAGGGCGGATGAGCAGTTCTTC
TRBJ2-1 | TRBV30 | . | . | CAWSASTQHNEQFF | TGTGCCTGGAGTGCCTCCACTCAGCACAATGAGCAGTTCTTC
TRBJ2-2 | TRBV11-2 | . | few | CASSLTGQNTGELFF | TGTGCCAGCAGCTTAACGGGACAAAACACCGGGGAGCTGTTTTTT
TRBJ1-2 | TRBV5-1 | . | . | CASALGGTSPGYTF | TGCGCCAGCGCCCTGGGGGGAACCTCACCTGGCTACACCTTC
TRBJ2-7 | TRBV4-1 | . | . | CASSQEGLDSYEQYF | TGCGCCAGCAGCCAAGAGGGACTGGATTCCTACGAGCAGTACTTC
TRBJ2-2 | TRBV23-1 | TRBD1 | . | CASSRDSPTGELFF | TGCGCCAGCAGCCGGGACAGTCCCACCGGGGAGCTGTTTTTT
TRBJ1-5 | TRBV10-1 | . | . | CATQGYRKSNQPQHF | TGCGCCACCCAGGGGTACAGGAAGAGCAATCAGCCCCAGCATTTT
TRBJ2-7 | TRBV30 | TRBD2 | . | CAWSVTALTSVSHEQYF | TGTGCCTGGAGTGTGACTGCTTTGACTAGCGTATCCCACGAGCAGTACTTC
TRBJ2-3 | TRBV30 | . | . | CAWSYEWGATDTQYF | TGTGCCTGGAGCTACGAGTGGGGGGCCACAGATACGCAGTATTTT
TRBJ2-7 | TRBV27 | TRBD1 | . | CASSGWGTGTPYEQYF | TGTGCCAGCAGTGGGTGGGGGACAGGGACCCCCTACGAGCAGTACTTC
TRBJ1-6 | TRBV9 | . | . | CASSGQAVQNSPLHF | TGTGCCAGCAGCGGACAGGCAGTCCAAAATTCACCCCTCCACTTT
TRBJ2-5 | TRBV7-2 | TRBD2 | . | CASSLSREGTQYF | TGTGCCAGCAGCTTATCGAGGGAGGGGACCCAGTACTTC
TRBJ2-7 | TRBV19 | . | . | CASSIGTQTPYEQYF | TGTGCCAGTAGTATCGGGACTCAGACCCCCTACGAGCAGTACTTC
TRBJ1-2 | TRBV7-6 | . | . | CASSLSAAGPGYGYTF | TGTGCCAGCAGCTTATCGGCCGCTGGGCCAGGCTATGGCTACACCTTC
TRBJ1-2 | TRBV10-2 | . | . | CASGQGFTRASHYGYTF | TGCGCCAGCGGGCAGGGGTTCACCAGAGCCAGCCACTATGGCTACACCTTC
TRBJ2-7 | TRBV5-1 | TRBD1 | . | CASSLGDRRYYEQYF | TGCGCCAGCAGCTTGGGGGACAGGAGATACTACGAGCAGTACTTC
TRBJ2-3 | TRBV5-4 | TRBD2 | . | CASSLTGSGRHGDTQYF | TGTGCCAGCAGCTTGACTGGTAGCGGGAGGCATGGGGATACGCAGTATTTT
TRBJ2-7 | TRBV18 | . | . | CASSPADGYEQYF | TGTGCCAGCTCACCCGCGGACGGCTACGAGCAGTACTTC
TRBJ2-7 | TRBV5-1 | TRBD1 | . | CASSPGQGATEQYF | TGCGCCAGCAGCCCGGGACAGGGGGCTACTGAGCAGTACTTC
TRBJ1-2 | TRBV19 | . | . | CASNQLNYGYTF | TGTGCCAGTAACCAGTTGAACTATGGCTACACCTTC
TRBJ1-2 | TRBV18 | . | . | CASSTESEVSYGYTF | TGTGCCAGCTCAACGGAATCGGAGGTCAGTTATGGCTACACCTTC
TRBJ1-1 | TRBV29-1 | TRBD1 | . | CSVEISGGTEAFF | TGCAGCGTTGAAATATCAGGGGGCACTGAAGCTTTCTTT
TRBJ1-2 | TRBV15 | . | . | CATSRVRVDYGYTF | TGTGCCACCAGCAGAGTCAGGGTAGACTATGGCTACACCTTC
TRBJ1-1 | TRBV6-1 | . | . | CASIVTVNTEAFF | TGTGCCAGCATTGTTACAGTGAACACTGAAGCTTTCTTT
TRBJ2-2 | TRBV2 | . | . | CASRLGGTTGELFF | TGTGCCAGCAGGTTGGGGGGCACCACCGGGGAGCTGTTTTTT
TRBJ1-2 | TRBV7-6 | TRBD1 | . | CASSTNQGDYGYTF | TGTGCCAGCAGCACGAACCAGGGGGATTATGGCTACACCTTC
TRBJ1-1 | TRBV5-1 | . | . | CASSTGQLEAFF | TGCGCCAGCAGCACAGGACAGCTTGAAGCTTTCTTT
TRBJ2-1 | TRBV4-1 | . | . | CASSLVIVLRNNEQFF | TGCGCCAGCAGCCTAGTTATCGTCCTTAGGAACAATGAGCAGTTCTTC
TRBJ2-1 | TRBV7-2 | TRBD2 | . | CASSQSGSSYNEQFF | TGTGCCAGCAGCCAAAGCGGGAGCTCCTACAATGAGCAGTTCTTC
TRBJ2-3 | TRBV11-3 | . | once | CASSFTTDTQYF | TGTGCCAGCAGCTTCACCACAGATACGCAGTATTTT
TRBJ2-6 | TRBV5-3 | . | . | CARIPRGSGANVLTF | TGTGCCAGAATCCCGCGGGGCTCTGGGGCCAACGTCCTGACTTTC
TRBJ2-1 | TRBV9 | . | . | CASSVVGSIYEQFF | TGTGCCAGCAGCGTAGTCGGGTCCATCTATGAGCAGTTCTTC
TRBJ2-7 | TRBV11-3 | TRBD2 | . | CASSLEGGGAYEQYF | TGTGCCAGCAGCTTAGAAGGCGGGGGTGCCTACGAGCAGTACTTC
TRBJ2-3 | TRBV4-2 | . | . | CASSARVAGDTQYF | TGTGCCAGCAGCGCGCGGGTCGCGGGAGATACGCAGTATTTT
TRBJ2-1 | TRBV7-6 | . | few | CASQQGASEQFF | TGTGCCAGCCAGCAGGGCGCTAGTGAGCAGTTCTTC
TRBJ1-1 | TRBV5-4 | . | few | CASSFDRNTEAFF | TGTGCCAGCAGCTTCGACAGGAACACTGAAGCTTTCTTT
TRBJ1-2 | TRBV27 | . | . | CASSLRSGNYGYTF | TGTGCCAGCAGTTTACGGAGTGGGAACTATGGCTACACCTTC